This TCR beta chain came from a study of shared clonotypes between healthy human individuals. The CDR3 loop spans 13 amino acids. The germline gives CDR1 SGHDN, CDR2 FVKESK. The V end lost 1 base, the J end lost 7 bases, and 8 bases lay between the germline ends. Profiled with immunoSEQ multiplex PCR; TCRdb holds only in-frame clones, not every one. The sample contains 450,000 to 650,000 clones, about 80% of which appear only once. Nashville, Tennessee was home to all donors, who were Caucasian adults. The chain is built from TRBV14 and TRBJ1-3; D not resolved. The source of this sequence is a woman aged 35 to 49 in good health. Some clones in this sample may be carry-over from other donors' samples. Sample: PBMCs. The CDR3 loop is CASSQVSANTIYF. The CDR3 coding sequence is TGTGCCAGCAGCCAAGTTTCTGCGAACACCATATATTTT.